This record looks at one T cell receptor beta chain sequence and its context. This entry comes from a study of blood T cell repertoires in COVID-19. Study-level background: The cDNA or gDNA used as material had been derived from T cells, B-cell-depleted T cells, or PBMCs.

A Seattle source enrolled patients during active infection and followed them longitudinally. Generated by immunoSEQ multiplex PCR, the TCRdb table keeps only in-frame clones and is missing some. The sample carries 150,000 to 200,000 clones, approximately 90% recorded once. J was trimmed by 3 bases and V by 1 base; bases with no gene match: 6. This CDR3 has 15 amino acids. Germline values: CDR1 LGHDT, CDR2 YNNKEL (reference sequence). The sequence was collected from a man between 18 and 29 years old with COVID-19, enrolled during active disease. Material for sequencing was peripheral blood. The chain couples TRBV3-1 (or the pseudogene TRBV3-2) to TRBJ2-7; the match to TRBD2 covers 7 bases. The CDR3 loop is CASSQVGQRGYEQYF. DNA for the CDR3: TGTGCCAGCAGCCAAGTCGGTCAGCGGGGCTACGAGCAGTACTTC.